One T cell receptor beta chain is described in this entry. Source study methods: Scientists estimated how many nucleated cells there were by amplifying reference gene primers. Assay: immunoSEQ multiplex PCR; the TCRdb copy retains only in-frame clones and omits some. From that table come the V and J calls and clone size; the DNA was used to work out D and trimming. Among roughly 380,000 clones, 70% to 90% were seen once, and the ten largest hold roughly 1.6%. This CDR3 has 13 amino acids. In germline, CDR1 is MNHEY, CDR2 SVGAGI. V shed 8 bases, J shed 6 bases, and the junction held 4 bases outside the gene matches. This record belongs to a study of blood T cell repertoires in COVID-19. About the research overall: The United States, Italy and Spain supplied acute and convalescent COVID-19 samples. From T cells, B-cell-depleted T cells, or PBMCs came the material, which was cDNA or gDNA.

This sequence originates from a woman aged 40 to 49 with COVID-19, enrolled during active disease. The sequencing sample was made of peripheral blood. The chain employs TRBV6-5 and TRBJ2-1, with 10 nucleotides matching TRBD2. CDR3 bases: TGTGCCAGCCAGGGACTAGCGCTCAATGAGCAGTTCTTC. It encodes CASQGLALNEQFF.